One sample yielded the 17 T cell receptor beta chains listed below, sequenced in a study of glioma-infiltrating T cells. The iRepertoire nested amplicon-rescue multiplex PCR amplified TCR alpha and beta CDR3s from RNA. A single record per CDR3 protein comes from TCRdb applying MiXCR to the multiplex PCR reads. The sample holds approximately 32 distinct CDR3 sequences. The sample was glioma tissue, nonneoplastic brain tissue, or PBMCs (not recorded which). The receptors shown here come from a human donor with low-grade glioma or glioblastoma, undergoing nonglioma brain surgery, or in good health (not recorded which).

Of note for this clonotype: Being off target in a library aimed at alpha chains, this beta chain has a size of little meaning. The chain carries TRBV20-1 and TRBJ1-4; possible D gene TRBD1, 5 bases. The CDR3 contains 13 residues. Trimming left V 6 bases short and J 7 bases short, with 15 bases between. Germline V gives CDR1 DFQATT, CDR2 SNEGSKA (reference sequence). CDR3: CSARAGSGEKLFF. The CDR3 coding sequence is TGCAGTGCCAGGGCAGGGTCCGGTGAAAAACTGTTTTTT.

In the case of this clonotype: This beta chain is an unintended read in a library built for alpha chains; its size means little. The chain is built from TRBV7-2 and TRBJ1-5; D gene unclear. The V gene's germline CDR1 is SGHTA and CDR2 FQGNSA. Trimming left V 5 bases short and J 0 bases short, with 11 bases between. The CDR3 runs 15 residues. CDR3 DNA: TGTGCCAGCAGCCGTAATGATTATAGCAATCAGCCCCAGCATTTT. Translation: CASSRNDYSNQPQHF.

This clonotype occurred once. Since the library was made to target alpha chains, this beta chain is a stray read and its abundance is not meaningful. The rearrangement links TRBV4-3 to TRBJ2-3; D gene uncertain. V gave up 0 bases and J gave up 0 bases, with 4 bases separating them. The CDR3 sequence is 14 residues long. Germline CDR1 is LGHNA and CDR2 is YSLEER. As DNA, the CDR3 is TGCGCCAGCAGCCAAGATATGAGCACAGATACGCAGTATTTT. This codes for CASSQDMSTDTQYF.

Details on this clonotype: Since the library was made to target alpha chains, this beta chain is a stray read and its abundance is not meaningful. V usage is TRBV7-9 and J usage is TRBJ2-7, with a possible D match to TRBD1 (6 bases). The CDR3 loop spans 11 amino acids. Trimming left V 6 bases short and J 6 bases short, with 9 bases between. From germline, CDR1 is SEHNR and CDR2 FQNEAQ (reference sequence). The CDR3: CASREGGEQYF. CDR3 in DNA: TGTGCCAGCAGAGAAGGGGGCGAGCAGTACTTC.

Details on this clonotype: A library prepared for alpha chains yielded this beta chain as an off-target read; its size is of little meaning. The chain has TRBV7-2 and TRBJ2-1; D is unclear. The length of the CDR3 is 13 residues. V shed 1 base and J shed 3 bases, with 4 bases lying between them. Germline V gene lookup returns CDR1 SGHTA and CDR2 FQGNSA. The CDR3 sequence is CASSLEVYNEQFF. The CDR3 coding sequence is TGTGCCAGCAGCTTAGAGGTCTACAATGAGCAGTTCTTC.

This clonotype was counted a single time. This beta chain is an unintended read in a library built for alpha chains; its size means little. The chain couples TRBV20-1 to TRBJ1-2; D is unclear. The CDR3 has 12 amino acids. Trimming pared 6 bases from V and 7 bases from J, leaving 15 bases between. The germline V gene encodes CDR1 DFQATT and CDR2 SNEGSKA (reference sequence). DNA for the CDR3: TGCAGTGCGGATGCCGAGCGGGCTGGCTACACCTTC. It is translated as CSADAERAGYTF.

In regard to this clonotype: This beta chain lies outside the target of a library built for alpha chains; its clone size means little. The chain recombines TRBV4-1 with TRBJ2-1; D uncertain. The V end lost 6 bases, the J end lost 7 bases, and 16 bases lay between the germline ends. The CDR3 has 14 residues. Germline-derived CDR1 and CDR2 are MGHRA and YSYEKL. CDR3: CASSPLTAANEQFF. The DNA for the CDR3 is TGCGCCAGCAGTCCCCTTACGGCAGCTAATGAGCAGTTCTTC.

Turning to this clonotype: Because the library targeted alpha chains, this beta chain is an off-target read whose size means little. The rearrangement uses TRBV27 and TRBJ1-2; 8 bases align to TRBD1. J gave up 5 bases and V 4 bases, and 9 bases lay outside the gene matches. Germline CDR1 and CDR2: MNHEY and SMNVEV (reference sequence). This CDR3 has 15 amino acids. In DNA form, the CDR3 reads TGTGCCAGCAGTTCTCCAGGGGGCCAGGGATATGGCTACACCTTC. It translates to CASSSPGGQGYGYTF.

Regarding this clonotype: For a library built for alpha chains, this beta chain is a stray read; little rests on its size. The gene calls are TRBV7-9 and TRBJ1-2; D unclear. This CDR3 is built from 11 residues. Germline values: CDR1 SEHNR, CDR2 FQNEAQ (reference sequence). The V and J ends lost 8 bases and 5 bases respectively, with 9 bases between them. The CDR3: CASPAGYGYTF. The DNA for the CDR3 is TGTGCCAGCCCTGCCGGTTATGGCTACACCTTC. The whole variable domain, filled in from reference TRBV7-9 and TRBJ1-2, reads DTGVSQNPRHKITKRGQNVTFRCDPISEHNRLYWYRQTLGQGPEFLTYFQNEAQLEKSRLLSDRFSAERPKGSFSTLEIQRTEQGDSAMYLCASPAGYGYTFGSGTRLTVV.

On this clonotype: The library was prepared for alpha chains; this beta chain is a stray read, so its frequency means little. This chain uses TRBV19 with TRBJ2-1; D may be TRBD2 (6 bases). This CDR3 has 12 amino acids. Per germline, CDR1 LNHDA and CDR2 SQIVND (reference sequence). The V gene lost 6 bases and the J gene lost 6 bases, with 9 bases spanning the gap. The CDR3 protein is CASSPGSNEQFF. The CDR3 nucleotides are TGTGCCAGTAGCCCCGGGAGCAATGAGCAGTTCTTC.

About this clonotype: This beta chain slipped into a library made for alpha chains as a stray read, so its size is not meaningful. The rearrangement links TRBV28 to TRBJ2-3; no clear D gene. From germline, CDR1 is MDHEN and CDR2 SYDVKM. With 2 bases removed from V and 3 bases from J, the gap between germline ends came to 12 bases. The CDR3 covers 15 residues. DNA for the CDR3: TGTGCCAGCAGTTTACCGACCCAGTTAACAGATACGCAGTATTTT. This translates into CASSLPTQLTDTQYF. The full variable domain, its missing parts supplied by reference TRBV28 and TRBJ2-3, is DVKVTQSSRYLVKRTGEKVFLECVQDMDHENMFWYRQDPGLGLRLIYFSYDVKMKEKGDIPEGYSVSREKKERFSLILESASTNQTSMYLCASSLPTQLTDTQYFGPGTRLTVL.

As concerns this clonotype: Found in a library prepared for alpha chains, this beta chain is an off-target read, and its abundance has little meaning. The rearrangement uses TRBV27 and TRBJ2-4; D is uncertain. This CDR3 has 14 residues. Trimming took 0 bases from V and 5 from J, leaving 8 bases between them. Per the germline V gene, CDR1 is MNHEY and CDR2 is SMNVEV (reference sequence). As DNA, the CDR3 is TGTGCCAGCAGTTTATCGGTAGACCAAAACATTCAGTACTTC. It codes for CASSLSVDQNIQYF.

A remark on this clonotype: This beta chain is a stray read from a library made for alpha chains; its abundance is not meaningful. V is TRBV27 and J is TRBJ2-7, with 8 nucleotides matching TRBD2. The CDR3 runs 14 residues. The germline CDR1 and CDR2 sequences are MNHEY and SMNVEV (reference sequence). V gave up 5 bases and J gave up 3 bases; unmatched junction bases: 6. The CDR3 sequence: CASSPGTSFYEQYF. In nucleotides, the CDR3 is TGTGCCAGCAGTCCCGGGACTAGTTTCTACGAGCAGTACTTC.

In the case of this clonotype: Little can be read into the size of this beta chain, an off-target read in a library designed for alpha chains. V gene TRBV28 combines with J gene TRBJ1-3; TRBD1 might be the D (5 bases). From germline, CDR1 is MDHEN and CDR2 SYDVKM. CDR3 size: 17 residues. Trimming took 5 bases from V and 3 from J, leaving 20 bases between them. CDR3 nucleotide sequence: TGTGCCAGCAGTACGCGTTATAAGGGGATAGGTGGAAACACCATATATTTT. It codes for CASSTRYKGIGGNTIYF. The entire variable domain, with the rest obtained from reference TRBV28 and TRBJ1-3, is as follows: DVKVTQSSRYLVKRTGEKVFLECVQDMDHENMFWYRQDPGLGLRLIYFSYDVKMKEKGDIPEGYSVSREKKERFSLILESASTNQTSMYLCASSTRYKGIGGNTIYFGEGSWLTVV.

As for this clonotype: For a library built for alpha chains, this beta chain is a stray read; little rests on its size. The V gene is TRBV11-2, the J gene TRBJ2-7; 9 bases are a match to TRBD2. The junction had 9 bases not matched to a gene; V was cut back by 5 bases and J by 7 bases. The CDR3 is made up of 14 amino acids. Germline V gene sequence: CDR1 SGHAT, CDR2 FQNNGV. The chain's CDR3 is CASSPGTSSQEQYF. The CDR3 region has the DNA TGTGCCAGCAGCCCCGGGACTAGCAGTCAAGAGCAGTACTTC.

Remarks on this clonotype: The library was built for alpha chains, so this beta chain is an off-target read and its size means little. The J gene is TRBJ2-3, the V gene TRBV6-1; TRBD1 matches at 7 bases. The trim removed 6 bases at V and 3 bases at J, leaving 6 bases unmatched. Per germline, CDR1 MNHNS and CDR2 SASEGT. CDR3 length: 14 amino acids. The CDR3 spells CASRGQSGTDTQYF. In DNA form, the CDR3 reads TGTGCCAGCAGGGGACAGTCTGGAACAGATACGCAGTATTTT.

Remarks on this clonotype: A library made for alpha chains picked up this beta chain off target, so its size means little. This chain uses TRBV6-2 or TRBV6-3 with TRBJ2-7; tentative D call: TRBD1 (5 bases). Germline CDR1 is MNHEY and CDR2 is SVGEGT. CDR3 length: 14 residues. V gave up 1 base and J gave up 3 bases, with 10 bases separating them. CDR3 region: CASSYWGENYEQYF. The DNA of the CDR3 is TGTGCCAGCAGTTACTGGGGCGAGAACTACGAGCAGTACTTC.